One and the same sample provided the 9 T cell receptor beta chains below, sequenced in a study of Graves' ophthalmopathy and Graves' hyperthyroidism. Scientists amplified the TCR beta CDR3 regions from RNA transcripts. Amplification began with first-round RT-PCR using HTBI primers, then second-round multiplex PCR was performed. One entry per CDR3 protein results from TCRdb running MiXCR on the multiplex PCR reads. Here the sample spans approximately 150,000 distinct CDR3 sequences, just under 40% being singletons. The sequencing sample was made of peripheral blood. These receptors all stem from a man aged 25-40 years with Graves' ophthalmopathy.

This clonotype showed up many times. The chain couples TRBV6-2 or TRBV6-3 to TRBJ2-3, with 13 bases fitting TRBD2. The germline V gene has CDR1 MNHEY and CDR2 SVGEGT. V trimming: 6 bases; J trimming: 4 bases; junction bases outside the gene matches: 4. The CDR3 totals 15 residues. CDR3 in DNA: TGTGCCAGCAGCTCCGGGACTAGCGGGGCAGATACGCAGTATTTT. Encoded protein: CASSSGTSGADTQYF.

The chain couples TRBV12-3 or TRBV12-4 to TRBJ1-2; D uncertain. The CDR3 length is 12 residues. V lost 3 bases, J lost 7 bases, and 9 bases lay in between. This CDR3 is CASSLDQFGYTF. CDR3 nucleotides: TGTGCCAGCAGTTTGGACCAATTTGGCTACACCTTC.

In this sample, this clonotype turned up many times. V is TRBV9 and J is TRBJ2-7; 8 bases fit TRBD2. Germline V gene lookup returns CDR1 SGDLS and CDR2 YYNGEE. V trimming: 4 bases; J trimming: 4 bases; junction bases outside the gene matches: 13. The CDR3 covers 16 residues. CDR3: CASSPRGTRRPYEQYF. In nucleotides, the CDR3 is TGTGCCAGCAGCCCGAGAGGGACTAGAAGACCTTACGAGCAGTACTTC.

This clonotype came up many times. This chain links TRBV6-2 or TRBV6-3 with TRBJ2-1; D not resolved. CDR1 is MNHEY and CDR2 is SVGEGT in the germline V gene. The CDR3 extends over 13 amino acids. The germline V and J ends were trimmed by 6 bases and 5 bases, with 11 bases remaining between them. CDR3 DNA sequence: TGTGCCAGCAGCCCCTTTGAGAACAATGAGCAGTTCTTC. Protein sequence: CASSPFENNEQFF.

This clonotype appeared many times. The rearrangement links TRBV30 to TRBJ1-5; D might be TRBD1 (5 bases). Looked up from germline, CDR1 is GTSNPN and CDR2 is SVGIG (reference sequence). Deletions cut 5 bases from V and 3 bases from J, with 11 bases between. The CDR3 contains 13 residues. This chain's CDR3 is CAWAGRINQPQHF. The CDR3 DNA follows: TGTGCCTGGGCGGGACGGATCAATCAGCCCCAGCATTTT.

The table lists this clonotype with many counts. V gene TRBV5-1 combines with J gene TRBJ2-7, with 10 bases lining up with TRBD2. CDR3 length: 14 residues. J gave up 4 bases and V 0 bases, and 1 base lay outside the gene matches. In germline, CDR1 is SGHRS, CDR2 YFSETQ. This CDR3 reads CASSLASGRYEQYF. The CDR3 bases are TGCGCCAGCAGCTTGGCTAGCGGGAGATACGAGCAGTACTTC.

This clonotype was observed at least ten times. This rearrangement joins TRBV28 to TRBJ1-2, with D uncertain. The CDR3 extends over 12 amino acids. The germline V gene has CDR1 MDHEN and CDR2 SYDVKM. The V gene lost 2 bases and the J gene lost 8 bases, with 9 bases spanning the gap. CDR3 DNA: TGTGCCAGCAGTTTAGACACGAACGGCTACACCTTC. Protein sequence: CASSLDTNGYTF.

This clonotype was observed once. At one end, the junction sequence differs from germline, possibly due to a read error. The CDR3 loop is CASSPLASYERYF. CDR3 nucleotides: TGTGCCAGCAGCCCCCTGGCCTCATACGAGCGGTACTTC. V and J are TRBV11-1 and TRBJ2-7; D unresolved. The CDR3 runs to 13 residues. Per germline, CDR1 SGHAT and CDR2 FQDESV (reference sequence).

This sequence joins TRBV7-2 and TRBJ1-1; D unclear. CDR3 length equals 15 residues. The V gene's germline CDR1 is SGHTA and CDR2 FQGNSA. Between the trimmed V and J ends, which lost 5 bases and 5 bases, there was a span of 18 bases. The CDR3 DNA reads as TGTGCCAGCAGCGCCCCCCTCACTTGGAGGACTGAAGCTTTCTTT. Protein sequence: CASSAPLTWRTEAFF.